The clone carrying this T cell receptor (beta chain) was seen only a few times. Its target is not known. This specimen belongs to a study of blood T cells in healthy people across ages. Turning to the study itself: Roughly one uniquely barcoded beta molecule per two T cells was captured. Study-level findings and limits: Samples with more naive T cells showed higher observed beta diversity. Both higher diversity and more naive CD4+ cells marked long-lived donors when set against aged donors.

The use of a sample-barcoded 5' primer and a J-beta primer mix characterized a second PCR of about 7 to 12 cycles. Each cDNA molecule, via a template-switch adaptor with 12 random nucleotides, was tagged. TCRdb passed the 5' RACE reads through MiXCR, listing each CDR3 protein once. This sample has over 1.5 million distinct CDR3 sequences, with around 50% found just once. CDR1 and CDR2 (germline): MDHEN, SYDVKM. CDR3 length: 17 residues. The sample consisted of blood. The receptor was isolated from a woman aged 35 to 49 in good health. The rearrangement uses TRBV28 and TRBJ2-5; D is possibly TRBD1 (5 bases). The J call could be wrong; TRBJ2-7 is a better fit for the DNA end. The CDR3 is CASTQPLGAGNQYEQYF. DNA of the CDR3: TGTGCCAGCACCCAACCCCTTGGGGCAGGGAATCAGTACGAGCAGTACTTC.